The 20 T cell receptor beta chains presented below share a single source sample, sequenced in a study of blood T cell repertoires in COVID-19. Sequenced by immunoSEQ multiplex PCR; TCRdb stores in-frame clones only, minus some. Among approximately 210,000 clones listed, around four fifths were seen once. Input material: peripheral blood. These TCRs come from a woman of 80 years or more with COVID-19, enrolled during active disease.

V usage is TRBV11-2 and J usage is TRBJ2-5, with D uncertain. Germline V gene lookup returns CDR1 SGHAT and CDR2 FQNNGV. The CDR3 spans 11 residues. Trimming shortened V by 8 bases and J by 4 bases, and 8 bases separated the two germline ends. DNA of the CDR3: TGTGCCAGCGGCCGAGGAGAGACCCAGTACTTC. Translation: CASGRGETQYF. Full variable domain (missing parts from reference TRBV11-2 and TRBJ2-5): EAGVAQSPRYKIIEKRQSVAFWCNPISGHATLYWYQQILGQGPKLLIQFQNNGVVDDSQLPKDRFSAERLKGVDSTLKIQPAKLEDSAVYLCASGRGETQYFGPGTRLLVL.

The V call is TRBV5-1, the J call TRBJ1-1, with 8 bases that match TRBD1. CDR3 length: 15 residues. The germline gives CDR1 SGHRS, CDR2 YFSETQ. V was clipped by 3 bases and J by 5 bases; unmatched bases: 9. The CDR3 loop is CASSSQTGERTEAFF. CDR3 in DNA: TGCGCCAGCAGCTCTCAGACAGGGGAAAGAACTGAAGCTTTCTTT.

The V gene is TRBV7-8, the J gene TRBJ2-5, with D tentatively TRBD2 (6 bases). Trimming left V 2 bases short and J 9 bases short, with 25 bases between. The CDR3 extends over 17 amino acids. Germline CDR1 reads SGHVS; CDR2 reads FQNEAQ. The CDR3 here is CASSLSGGGTAYWAQYF. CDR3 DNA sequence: TGTGCCAGCAGCTTATCCGGTGGCGGGACCGCTTATTGGGCCCAGTACTTC.

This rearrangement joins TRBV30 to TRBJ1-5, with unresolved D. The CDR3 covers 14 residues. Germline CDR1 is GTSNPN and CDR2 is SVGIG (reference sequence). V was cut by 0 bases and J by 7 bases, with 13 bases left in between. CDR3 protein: CAWSVGGRWQPQHF. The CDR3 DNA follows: TGTGCCTGGAGTGTAGGAGGGCGATGGCAGCCCCAGCATTTT.

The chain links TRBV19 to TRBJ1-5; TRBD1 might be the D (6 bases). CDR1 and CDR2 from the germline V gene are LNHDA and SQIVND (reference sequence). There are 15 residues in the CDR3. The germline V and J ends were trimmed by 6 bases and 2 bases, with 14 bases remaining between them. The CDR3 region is CASSRGYQGNQPQHF. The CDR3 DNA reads TGTGCCAGTAGCAGGGGTTACCAAGGCAATCAGCCCCAGCATTTT. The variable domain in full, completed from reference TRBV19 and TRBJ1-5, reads DGGITQSPKYLFRKEGQNVTLSCEQNLNHDAMYWYRQDPGQGLRLIYYSQIVNDFQKGDIAEGYSVSREKKESFPLTVTSAQKNPTAFYLCASSRGYQGNQPQHFGDGTRLSIL.

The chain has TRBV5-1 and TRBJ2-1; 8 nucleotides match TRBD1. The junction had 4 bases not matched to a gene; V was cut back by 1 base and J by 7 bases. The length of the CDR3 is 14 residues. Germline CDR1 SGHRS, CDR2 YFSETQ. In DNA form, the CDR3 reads TGCGCCAGCAGCTTGCTACAGGGGGATAATGAGCAGTTCTTC. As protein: CASSLLQGDNEQFF.

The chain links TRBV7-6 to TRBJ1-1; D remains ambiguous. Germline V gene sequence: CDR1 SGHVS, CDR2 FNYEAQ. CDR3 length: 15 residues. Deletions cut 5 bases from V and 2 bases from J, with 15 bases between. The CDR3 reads CASSPGLVGNTEAFF. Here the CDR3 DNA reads TGTGCCAGCAGCCCGGGTTTAGTGGGTAACACTGAAGCTTTCTTT.

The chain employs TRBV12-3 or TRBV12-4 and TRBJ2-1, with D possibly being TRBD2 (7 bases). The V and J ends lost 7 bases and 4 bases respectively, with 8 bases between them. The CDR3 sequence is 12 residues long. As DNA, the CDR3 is TGTGCCAGCAAGGGGGGGTACAATGAGCAGTTCTTC. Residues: CASKGGYNEQFF.

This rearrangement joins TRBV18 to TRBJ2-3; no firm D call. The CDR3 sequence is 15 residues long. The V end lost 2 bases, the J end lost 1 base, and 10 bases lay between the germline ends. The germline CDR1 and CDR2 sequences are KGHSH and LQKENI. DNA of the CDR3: TGTGCCAGCTCACCATCCCTGGGCCGCACAGATACGCAGTATTTT. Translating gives CASSPSLGRTDTQYF.

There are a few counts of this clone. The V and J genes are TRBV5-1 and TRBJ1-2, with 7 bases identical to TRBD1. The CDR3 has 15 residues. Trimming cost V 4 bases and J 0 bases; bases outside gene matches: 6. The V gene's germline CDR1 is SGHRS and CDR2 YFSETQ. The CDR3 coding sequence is TGCGCCAGCAGCGGGAGACAGGGAGCTAACTATGGCTACACCTTC. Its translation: CASSGRQGANYGYTF.

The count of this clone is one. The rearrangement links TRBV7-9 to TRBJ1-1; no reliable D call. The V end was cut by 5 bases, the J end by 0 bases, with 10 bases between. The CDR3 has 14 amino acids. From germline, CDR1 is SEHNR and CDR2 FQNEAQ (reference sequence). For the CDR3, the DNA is TGTGCCAGCAGCATCCCTAGGTTGAACACTGAAGCTTTCTTT. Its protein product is CASSIPRLNTEAFF.

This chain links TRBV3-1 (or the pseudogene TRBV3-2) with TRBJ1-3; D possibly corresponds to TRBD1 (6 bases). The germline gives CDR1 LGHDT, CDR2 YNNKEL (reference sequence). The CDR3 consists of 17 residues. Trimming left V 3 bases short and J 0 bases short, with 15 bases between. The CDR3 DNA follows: TGTGCCAGCAGCCATCGACGGACAGCCGGCTCTGGAAACACCATATATTTT. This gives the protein CASSHRRTAGSGNTIYF.

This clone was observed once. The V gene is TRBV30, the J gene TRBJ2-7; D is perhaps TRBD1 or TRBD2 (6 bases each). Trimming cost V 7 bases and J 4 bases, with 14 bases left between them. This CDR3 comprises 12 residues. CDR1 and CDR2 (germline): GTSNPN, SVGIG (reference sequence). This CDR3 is CASRGDMYEQYF. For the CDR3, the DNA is TGTGCCTCGAGGGGGGACATGTACGAGCAGTACTTC.

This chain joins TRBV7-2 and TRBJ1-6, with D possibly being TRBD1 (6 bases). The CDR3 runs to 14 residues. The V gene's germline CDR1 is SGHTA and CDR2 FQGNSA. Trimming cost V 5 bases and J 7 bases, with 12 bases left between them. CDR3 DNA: TGTGCCAGCAGCCTTACAGGGTCAAATTCACCCCTCCACTTT. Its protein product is CASSLTGSNSPLHF.

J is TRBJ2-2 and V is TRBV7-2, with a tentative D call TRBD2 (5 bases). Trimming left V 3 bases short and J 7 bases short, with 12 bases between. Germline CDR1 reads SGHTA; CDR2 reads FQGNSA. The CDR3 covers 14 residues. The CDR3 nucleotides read TGTGCCAGCAGCTTCGACGGGGTCGGCGGGGAGCTGTTTTTT. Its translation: CASSFDGVGGELFF.

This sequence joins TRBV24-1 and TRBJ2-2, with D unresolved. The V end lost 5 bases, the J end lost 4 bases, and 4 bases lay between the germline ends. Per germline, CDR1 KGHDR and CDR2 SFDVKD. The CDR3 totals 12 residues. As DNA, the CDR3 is TGTGCCACCAGTGCCTTCACCGGGGAGCTGTTTTTT. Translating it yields CATSAFTGELFF.

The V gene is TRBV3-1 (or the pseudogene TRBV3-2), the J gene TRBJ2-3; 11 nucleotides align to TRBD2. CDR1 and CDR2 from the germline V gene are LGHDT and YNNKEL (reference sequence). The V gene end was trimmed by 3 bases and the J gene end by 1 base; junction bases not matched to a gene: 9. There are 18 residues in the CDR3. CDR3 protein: CASSQTSGTSGGTDTQYF. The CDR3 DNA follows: TGTGCCAGCAGCCAGACCTCCGGGACTAGCGGTGGCACAGATACGCAGTATTTT.

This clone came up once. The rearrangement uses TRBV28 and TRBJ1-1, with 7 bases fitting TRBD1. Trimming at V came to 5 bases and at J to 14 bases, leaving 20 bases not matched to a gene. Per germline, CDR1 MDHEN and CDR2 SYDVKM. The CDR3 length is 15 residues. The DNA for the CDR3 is TGTGCCAGCAGTCTAGCCCCGGGAGGGGGCCATCGCGTGTTCTTT. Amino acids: CASSLAPGGGHRVFF.

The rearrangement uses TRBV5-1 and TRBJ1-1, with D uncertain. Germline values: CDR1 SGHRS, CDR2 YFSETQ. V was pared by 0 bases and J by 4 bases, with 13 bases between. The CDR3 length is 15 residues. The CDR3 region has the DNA TGCGCCAGCAGCTTGGATGGGCAGTATCTCACTGAAGCTTTCTTT. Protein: CASSLDGQYLTEAFF. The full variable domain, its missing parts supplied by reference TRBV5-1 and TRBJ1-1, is KAGVTQTPRYLIKTRGQQVTLSCSPISGHRSVSWYQQTPGQGLQFLFEYFSETQRNKGNFPGRFSGRQFSNSRSEMNVSTLELGDSALYLCASSLDGQYLTEAFFGQGTRLTVV.

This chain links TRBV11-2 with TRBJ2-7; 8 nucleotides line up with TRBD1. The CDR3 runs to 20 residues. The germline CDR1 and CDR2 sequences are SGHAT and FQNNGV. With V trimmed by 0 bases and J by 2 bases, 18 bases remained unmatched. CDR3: CASSLELSDVQGVTTYEQYV. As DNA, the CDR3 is TGTGCCAGCAGCTTAGAGTTGTCAGATGTACAGGGGGTGACCACCTACGAGCAGTACGTC.